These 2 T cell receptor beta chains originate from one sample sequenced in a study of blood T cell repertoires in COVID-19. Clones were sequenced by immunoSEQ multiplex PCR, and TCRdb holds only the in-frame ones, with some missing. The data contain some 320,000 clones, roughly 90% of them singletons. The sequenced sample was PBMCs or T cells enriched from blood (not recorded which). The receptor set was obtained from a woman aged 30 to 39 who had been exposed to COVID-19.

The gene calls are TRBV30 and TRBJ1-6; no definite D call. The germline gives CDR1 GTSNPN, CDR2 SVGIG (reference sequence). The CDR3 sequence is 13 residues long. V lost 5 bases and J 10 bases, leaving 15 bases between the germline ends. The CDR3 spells CAWGPVQNSPLHF. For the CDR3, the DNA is TGTGCCTGGGGCCCCGTTCAAAACTCACCCCTCCACTTT.

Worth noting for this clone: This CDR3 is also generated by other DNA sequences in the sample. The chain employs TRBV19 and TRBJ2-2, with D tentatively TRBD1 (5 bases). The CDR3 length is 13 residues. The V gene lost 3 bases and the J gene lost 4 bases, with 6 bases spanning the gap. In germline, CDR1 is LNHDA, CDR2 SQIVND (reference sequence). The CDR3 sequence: CASSIQGTGELFF. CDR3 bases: TGTGCCAGTAGTATCCAGGGCACCGGGGAGCTGTTTTTT.